Presented here are 22 T cell receptor beta chains from one specimen sequenced in a study of CD8+ T cells in alopecia areata. Extraction of RNA preceded its reverse transcription into cDNA, which served as the sequencing template. Measured with immunoSEQ multiplex PCR; TCRdb has only the in-frame clones, and not every one. The data hold hundreds of thousands of clones, with about three fifths observed a single time. As for treatment: oral pan-JAK inhibitor, 5-10 mg twice daily. This specimen was CD4+ T cells sorted from blood, taken at week 52, from a patient treated with tofacitinib. The source of these receptors is a human donor with alopecia areata.

V usage is TRBV12-1 and J usage is TRBJ2-5; TRBD1, the table's D call, lacks a check against the DNA. TRBV12-1 is recorded as a pseudogene. CDR3 length: 13 amino acids. The CDR3 region is CASSRTGGETQYF. CDR3 coding DNA: TGTGCCAGCAGCCGGACAGGGGGAGAGACCCAGTACTTC.

This clone has a handful of counts. This chain's CDR3 is CSVGTSGGQTGELFF. The CDR3 DNA reads TGCAGCGTTGGAACTAGCGGGGGCCAGACCGGGGAGCTGTTTTTT. The chain has TRBV29-1 and TRBJ2-2; TRBD2 agrees at 11 bases. Per germline, CDR1 SQVTM and CDR2 ANQGSEA. The CDR3 is 15 amino acids. V dropped 4 bases and J dropped 5; count of bases not matched to a gene: 6.

This clone turned up a few times. V and J are TRBV7-9 and TRBJ1-2; perhaps TRBD1 as D (6 bases). Germline lookup yields CDR1 SEHNR and CDR2 FQNEAQ (reference sequence). The CDR3 contains 16 residues. Trimming pared 5 bases from V and 4 bases from J, leaving 20 bases between. The CDR3: CASSPQDSYRSYGYTF. CDR3 bases: TGTGCCAGCAGCCCCCAGGACAGTTACAGATCCTATGGCTACACCTTC. Together with reference TRBV7-9 and TRBJ1-2, the CDR3 gives the full variable domain: DTGVSQNPRHKITKRGQNVTFRCDPISEHNRLYWYRQTLGQGPEFLTYFQNEAQLEKSRLLSDRFSAERPKGSFSTLEIQRTEQGDSAMYLCASSPQDSYRSYGYTFGSGTRLTVV.

This clone was detected only a few times. CDR3 in DNA: TGTGCCAGCAGCTGGAGCGGTGGCAGAGAAGAGACCCAGTACTTC. Translation: CASSWSGGREETQYF. This chain connects TRBV7-2 to TRBJ2-5; D is perhaps TRBD2 (5 bases). V was shortened by 4 bases and J by 3 bases, with 15 bases between the two germline ends. Germline values: CDR1 SGHTA, CDR2 FQGNSA. The length of the CDR3 is 15 residues.

CDR3 sequence reads: CASSLESGGNTGELFF. In nucleotides, the CDR3 is TGTGCCAGCAGCTTAGAATCGGGGGGAAACACCGGGGAGCTGTTTTTT. This chain uses TRBV7-9 with TRBJ2-2; 7 nucleotides match TRBD2. The CDR3 runs 16 residues. Germline assignment: CDR1 SEHNR and CDR2 FQNEAQ (reference sequence). V lost 1 base to trimming and J lost 2 bases; unmatched junction nucleotides: 4.

The rearrangement links TRBV4-3 to TRBJ2-5; 10 nucleotides agree with TRBD2. Trimming took 1 base from V and 5 from J; bases not matched to a gene: 10. In germline, CDR1 is LGHNA, CDR2 YSLEER. This CDR3 region has 17 residues. CDR3: CASSQVKSGGAWETQYF. DNA for the CDR3: TGCGCCAGCAGCCAAGTAAAAAGCGGGGGGGCCTGGGAGACCCAGTACTTC.

The J gene is TRBJ1-1, the V gene TRBV5-1; TRBD1 matches 9 bases. Germline V gene data show CDR1 as SGHRS and CDR2 as YFSETQ. The trim removed 4 bases at V and 1 base at J, leaving 2 bases unmatched. CDR3 length: 14 amino acids. CDR3 protein: CASSTQGANTEAFF. The CDR3, as DNA: TGCGCCAGCAGCACACAGGGGGCGAACACTGAAGCTTTCTTT.

This clone turned up a few times. The rearrangement uses TRBV2 and TRBJ1-1, with D unresolved. The CDR3 runs to 11 residues. Per the germline V gene, CDR1 is SNHLY and CDR2 is FYNNEI. V was shortened by 7 bases and J by 1 base, with 4 bases between the two germline ends. The CDR3 nucleotides are TGTGCCAGCAAGGAGAACACTGAAGCTTTCTTT. Encoded protein: CASKENTEAFF.

This clone appeared a few times. The same CDR3 arises from other DNA sequences in this sample as well. V is TRBV29-1 and J is TRBJ1-2; TRBD1 is a possible D gene (6 bases). V lost 3 bases, J lost 2 bases, and 7 bases lay in between. The CDR3 spans 12 residues. From germline, CDR1 is SQVTM and CDR2 ANQGSEA. CDR3 region: CSVEGTNYGYTF. The CDR3 DNA follows: TGCAGCGTTGAGGGGACAAACTATGGCTACACCTTC.

In this sample, this clone turned up a few times. The chain is built from TRBV4-2 and TRBJ2-3; the match to TRBD2 covers 13 bases. After removal of 3 bases from V and 0 bases from J, the junction contained 12 bases not matched to a gene. The CDR3 runs to 20 residues. Germline V gene sequence: CDR1 LGHNA, CDR2 YNFKEQ. CDR3 residues: CASSHELSPGLAGSTDTQYF. In nucleotides, the CDR3 is TGTGCCAGCAGCCATGAACTCTCTCCGGGACTAGCGGGGAGCACAGATACGCAGTATTTT.

This chain connects TRBV18 to TRBJ1-3; D is unresolved. The V and J ends lost 3 bases and 2 bases respectively, with 14 bases between them. The CDR3 is 16 amino acids. The germline CDR1 and CDR2 sequences are KGHSH and LQKENI. The CDR3 DNA follows: TGTGCCAGCTCACCCATAGCAACAGATACTGGAAACACCATATATTTT. Translating it yields CASSPIATDTGNTIYF.

This clone occurred a few times. The genes are TRBV19 and TRBJ1-5; D may be TRBD1 (5 bases). The CDR3 has 15 amino acids. V was shortened by 0 bases and J by 1 base, with 7 bases between the two germline ends. Germline V gene sequence: CDR1 LNHDA, CDR2 SQIVND (reference sequence). In DNA, the CDR3 is TGTGCCAGTAGTATAGATTGGGGCAGCAATCAGCCCCAGCATTTT. Its protein product is CASSIDWGSNQPQHF.

V gene TRBV30 combines with J gene TRBJ1-1; D not resolved. This CDR3 contains 14 residues. Germline lookup yields CDR1 GTSNPN and CDR2 SVGIG (reference sequence). Trimming stripped 3 bases from V and 3 bases from J, with 14 bases between. The CDR3 sequence is CAWRSLDGYTEAFF. CDR3 in DNA: TGTGCCTGGAGGTCTCTCGACGGGTACACTGAAGCTTTCTTT. The full variable domain, with the rest looked up from reference TRBV30 and TRBJ1-1, is SQTIHQWPATLVQPVGSPLSLECTVEGTSNPNLYWYRQAAGRGLQLLFYSVGIGQISSEVPQNLSASRPQDRQFILSSKKLLLSDSGFYLCAWRSLDGYTEAFFGQGTRLTVV.

This clone appeared once. V usage is TRBV7-6 and J usage is TRBJ2-5; a possible D gene is TRBD2 (5 bases). The CDR3 length is 14 residues. Germline loops: CDR1 SGHVS, CDR2 FNYEAQ. Trimming removed 5 bases at V and 5 bases at J, with 15 bases between. CDR3 sequence (DNA): TGTGCCAGCAGCGCCGGAGTAGAGCGGGAGACCCAGTACTTC. Translating it yields CASSAGVERETQYF. Based on the CDR3 plus reference TRBV7-6 and TRBJ2-5, the full variable domain is GAGVSQSPRYKVTKRGQDVALRCDPISGHVSLYWYRQALGQGPEFLTYFNYEAQQDKSGLPNDRFSAERPEGSISTLTIQRTEQRDSAMYRCASSAGVERETQYFGPGTRLLVL.

The CDR3 loop is CASSVLQDTGELFF. In DNA, the CDR3 is TGTGCCAGCAGCGTATTACAGGATACCGGGGAGCTGTTTTTT. This rearrangement joins TRBV9 to TRBJ2-2; tentative D call: TRBD1 (5 bases). CDR3 length equals 14 residues. Germline CDR1 SGDLS, CDR2 YYNGEE. V lost 1 base and J 5 bases, leaving 9 bases between the germline ends.

The chain links TRBV2 to TRBJ2-2, with D hard to call. The germline V and J ends were trimmed by 1 base and 7 bases, with 4 bases remaining between them. The germline gives CDR1 SNHLY, CDR2 FYNNEI. This CDR3 is 12 amino acids long. The CDR3: CASSEDSGELFF. The CDR3 DNA reads TGTGCCAGCAGTGAAGACAGCGGGGAGCTGTTTTTT. The whole variable domain, remainder taken from reference TRBV2 and TRBJ2-2, is EPEVTQTPSHQVTQMGQEVILRCVPISNHLYFYWYRQILGQKVEFLVSFYNNEISEKSEIFDDQFSVERPDGSNFTLKIRSTKLEDSAMYFCASSEDSGELFFGEGSRLTVL.

The V gene is TRBV5-6, the J gene TRBJ2-1, with D uncertain. The V and J ends lost 0 bases and 9 bases respectively, with 7 bases between them. Germline V gene sequence: CDR1 SGHDT, CDR2 YYEEEE. The CDR3 loop spans 12 amino acids. DNA of the CDR3: TGTGCCAGCAGCTTGGTAGTAGGTGAGCAGTTCTTC. This gives the protein CASSLVVGEQFF.

Points on this clone: Just one base apart from a much larger clone, this may be a read error. The rearrangement uses TRBV5-4 and TRBJ2-7, with D tentatively TRBD2 (5 bases). This CDR3 contains 14 residues. Trimming pared 1 base from V and 0 bases from J, leaving 8 bases between. The germline V gene encodes CDR1 SGHNT and CDR2 YYREEE (reference sequence). As DNA, the CDR3 is TGTGCCAGCAGCTTGTCGGGGAACTCCTACGAGCAGTACTTC. This codes for CASSLSGNSYEQYF.

This clone was seen only a few times. J is TRBJ1-2 and V is TRBV4-3; D remains ambiguous. The CDR3 is made up of 16 amino acids. Trimming removed 1 base at V and 5 bases at J, with 17 bases between. CDR1 is LGHNA and CDR2 is YSLEER in the germline V gene. The CDR3: CASSQGNILSAYGYTF. In DNA form, the CDR3 reads TGCGCCAGCAGCCAAGGGAATATCCTATCCGCATATGGCTACACCTTC.

The V call is TRBV5-1, the J call TRBJ2-2; 7 bases fit TRBD1. Germline values: CDR1 SGHRS, CDR2 YFSETQ. V lost 3 bases and J lost 8; bases outside the gene matches: 7. The CDR3 length is 14 residues. This CDR3 reads CASSSQGPRGELFF. The DNA of the CDR3 is TGCGCCAGCAGCTCACAGGGGCCCCGAGGGGAGCTGTTTTTT.

The count of this clone is one. The chain links TRBV7-2 to TRBJ2-1, with D perhaps TRBD2 (6 bases). This CDR3 has 12 residues. The germline CDR1 and CDR2 sequences are SGHTA and FQGNSA. Between the trimmed V and J ends, which lost 3 bases and 11 bases, there was a span of 11 bases. The CDR3 reads CASSLGGAKQFF. The CDR3 region has the DNA TGTGCCAGCAGCTTGGGCGGGGCAAAGCAGTTCTTC.

This clone was counted once. The chain carries TRBV5-6 and TRBJ1-1, with 9 nucleotides matching TRBD1. The CDR3 spans 16 residues. Germline V CDR1 and CDR2: SGHDT, YYEEEE. The V segment lost 2 bases and the J segment 0 bases; nucleotides outside the gene matches: 5. The chain's CDR3 is CASSLITGGLNTEAFF. CDR3 in DNA: TGTGCCAGCAGCTTAATTACAGGGGGCTTGAACACTGAAGCTTTCTTT.